The 10 T cell receptor beta chains presented below share a single source sample, sequenced in a study of cytomegalovirus exposure and HLA in healthy donors. The PCR had 60 Vbeta and 13 Jbeta primers. TCRdb's copy holds only in-frame clones and misses some; the assay was immunoSEQ multiplex PCR. The sample includes roughly 180,000 clones, over 80% of them seen just once. The specimen sequenced was PBMCs. Receptor source: a man in his forties in good health and CMV-seronegative.

In this sample, this clone turned up once. CDR3 sequence: CASSWDSEGGYTF. As DNA, the CDR3 is TGCGCCAGCAGCTGGGACAGTGAGGGTGGCTACACCTTC. The chain has TRBV5-1 and TRBJ1-2; 7 nucleotides line up with TRBD1. V shed 3 bases and J 7 bases; nucleotides not matched to a gene: 6. The CDR3 has 13 residues. The germline V gene has CDR1 SGHRS and CDR2 YFSETQ.

Worth noting for this clone: The junction and the germline gene differ at one end; a read error may be behind it. The gene calls are TRBV18 and TRBJ1-4; TRBD1 matches at 10 bases. This CDR3 comprises 19 residues. Germline V gives CDR1 KGHSH, CDR2 LQKENI. The CDR3 is CASSLSPGQGSGPNEKLSF. DNA of the CDR3: TGTGCCAGCTCACTAAGTCCGGGACAGGGGAGCGGTCCTAATGAAAAACTGTCTTTT.

The V call is TRBV19, the J call TRBJ2-5; D may be TRBD1 (6 bases). This CDR3 has 14 amino acids. Germline assignment: CDR1 LNHDA and CDR2 SQIVND (reference sequence). V shed 3 bases and J shed 5 bases, with 13 bases lying between them. The DNA for the CDR3 is TGTGCCAGTAGTATTAGGGGGAGTCCGGAGACCCAGTACTTC. It is translated as CASSIRGSPETQYF.

V and J are TRBV7-2 and TRBJ2-7; maybe TRBD2 (5 bases). CDR3 size: 15 residues. The germline V and J ends were trimmed by 1 base and 1 base, with 11 bases remaining between them. Looked up from germline, CDR1 is SGHTA and CDR2 is FQGNSA. The CDR3 sequence is CASSLGGLGSYEQYF. The CDR3 nucleotides are TGTGCCAGCAGCTTAGGAGGGCTGGGGTCCTACGAGCAGTACTTC.

This sequence joins TRBV6-4 and TRBJ1-1; possible D gene TRBD1, 5 bases. Germline CDR1 MRHNA, CDR2 SNTAGT. The CDR3 has 14 amino acids. Between the trimmed V and J ends, which lost 7 bases and 1 base, there was a span of 13 bases. CDR3 loop: CASKETATNTEAFF. CDR3 DNA: TGTGCCAGCAAAGAGACAGCTACGAACACTGAAGCTTTCTTT.

V usage is TRBV6-5 and J usage is TRBJ2-2, with a weak D call TRBD2 (5 bases). Trimming pared 6 bases from V and 2 bases from J, leaving 13 bases between. Germline loops: CDR1 MNHEY, CDR2 SVGAGI. This CDR3 is built from 15 residues. CDR3 nucleotides: TGTGCCAGCAGGGCTGACTACCTTAACACCGGGGAGCTGTTTTTT. The encoded protein is CASRADYLNTGELFF.

CDR3: CASSQDLPGTSGGSYEQYF. CDR3 nucleotides: TGCGCCAGCAGCCAAGACCTTCCAGGGACTAGCGGGGGATCCTACGAGCAGTACTTC. The V and J genes are TRBV4-3 and TRBJ2-7, with TRBD2 matching 14 bases. J lost 1 base, V lost 0 bases, and 8 bases had no gene match. The CDR3 consists of 19 residues. Germline-derived CDR1 and CDR2 are LGHNA and YSLEER.

The chain combines TRBV27 with TRBJ2-2, with 9 bases aligning to TRBD1. The germline gives CDR1 MNHEY, CDR2 SMNVEV (reference sequence). The CDR3 contains 14 residues. Trimming removed 6 bases from V and 2 bases from J; junction bases left unmatched: 1. The CDR3 protein is CASRQGANTGELFF. CDR3 DNA: TGTGCCAGCAGACAGGGGGCAAACACCGGGGAGCTGTTTTTT.

Regarding this clone: This sample also contains other DNA sequences that code for the same CDR3. The V gene is TRBV25-1, the J gene TRBJ2-1; TRBD1 matches at 10 bases. The CDR3 has 16 amino acids. After removal of 4 bases from V and 10 bases from J, the junction contained 13 bases not matched to a gene. Germline CDR1 is MGHDK and CDR2 is SYGVNS. CDR3 sequence (DNA): TGTGCCAGCAGTGCTACCCGGGACAGGGGAGAAGGGGAGCAGTTCTTC. Translated, it gives CASSATRDRGEGEQFF.

The V gene is TRBV7-2, the J gene TRBJ1-3; possibly TRBD1 for D (5 bases). Germline CDR1 SGHTA, CDR2 FQGNSA. This CDR3 spans 17 amino acids. The V and J ends lost 1 base and 4 bases respectively, with 17 bases between them. As DNA, the CDR3 is TGTGCCAGCAGCTTAGGTGGTTTTGGGACTGCAGGAAACACCATATATTTT. Protein sequence: CASSLGGFGTAGNTIYF.